The 15 T cell receptor beta chains listed next were all sequenced from one sample in a study of blood T cells in healthy people across ages. Primers used in a second PCR of about 6 to 11 cycles were a sample-barcoded 5' primer and a J-beta primer mix. A single record per CDR3 protein comes from TCRdb applying MiXCR to the 5' RACE reads. The table has about 1.4 million distinct CDR3 sequences, 55% to 75% seen once. Material for sequencing was blood. The receptors derive from a man younger than 30 in good health.

This clonotype was seen only a few times. The genes are TRBV20-1 and TRBJ2-7, with 9 bases aligning to TRBD2. The J call may not be correct, given that the DNA end is closer to TRBJ2-5. The CDR3 has 15 amino acids. The germline V gene has CDR1 DFQATT and CDR2 SNEGSKA (reference sequence). The CDR3 region is CSARVASGVKETQYF. The CDR3 DNA is TGCAGTGCTAGAGTGGCTAGCGGGGTTAAAGAGACCCAGTACTTC.

This clonotype was found a few times. The chain uses TRBV4-1 and TRBJ2-3; 9 bases fit TRBD2. The germline V gene encodes CDR1 MGHRA and CDR2 YSYEKL. V trimming: 1 base; J trimming: 2 bases; junction bases outside the gene matches: 7. This CDR3 contains 17 residues. The CDR3 DNA sequence: TGCGCCAGCAGCCAAGGCGGGGGGGGTCCCTACACAGATACGCAGTATTTT. This gives the protein CASSQGGGGPYTDTQYF.

This sequence joins TRBV20-1 and TRBJ2-7; 12 bases map to TRBD2. The CDR3 is 14 amino acids. Germline assignment: CDR1 DFQATT and CDR2 SNEGSKA (reference sequence). Trimming took 5 bases from V and 4 from J; bases not matched to a gene: 6. Here the CDR3 reads CSAPSGRAKYEQYF. For the CDR3, the DNA is TGCAGTGCTCCTAGCGGGAGGGCCAAGTACGAGCAGTACTTC.

The CDR3 loop reads CASSQGYGDEPQHF. The CDR3, as DNA: TGCGCCAGCAGCCAAGGTTATGGCGACGAGCCCCAGCATTTT. V is TRBV4-1 and J is TRBJ1-5; D is uncertain. V shed 1 base and J shed 8 bases, with 12 bases lying between them. Germline-derived CDR1 and CDR2 are MGHRA and YSYEKL. The CDR3 extends over 14 amino acids.

The chain uses TRBV10-3 and TRBJ2-5; D possibly matches TRBD1 or TRBD2 (6 bases each). Germline V gives CDR1 ENHRY, CDR2 SYGVKD. The CDR3 is made up of 16 amino acids. V was pared by 0 bases and J by 2 bases, with 13 bases between. CDR3 protein: CAISESPGARQETQYF. CDR3 in DNA: TGTGCCATCAGTGAGTCTCCGGGGGCGCGACAAGAGACCCAGTACTTC.

The genes are TRBV20-1 and TRBJ2-1; D is unclear. Trimming cost V 8 bases and J 5 bases, with 13 bases left between them. The CDR3 covers 12 residues. CDR1 DFQATT and CDR2 SNEGSKA come from the germline V gene (reference sequence). In DNA, the CDR3 is TGCAGTCCGATGCGATGGGACAATGAGCAGTTCTTC. This sequence encodes CSPMRWDNEQFF.

The J gene is TRBJ1-2, the V gene TRBV20-1; 7 nucleotides agree with TRBD1. The V and J ends lost 0 bases and 6 bases, in that order; junction bases with no gene match: 13. Germline loops: CDR1 DFQATT, CDR2 SNEGSKA (reference sequence). This CDR3 region has 16 residues. The CDR3 region is CSARDPDPDRVNGYTF. The CDR3, as DNA: TGCAGTGCTAGAGATCCCGACCCAGACAGGGTGAATGGCTACACCTTC.

The V call is TRBV20-1, the J call TRBJ2-3; TRBD2 agrees at 7 bases. CDR1 and CDR2 (germline): DFQATT, SNEGSKA (reference sequence). V shed 5 bases and J 6 bases; nucleotides not matched to a gene: 26. The CDR3 totals 19 residues. The CDR3 region is CSASTIIGLEGAFSDTQYF. The CDR3 DNA reads as TGCAGTGCTTCAACCATAATCGGACTAGAGGGTGCTTTTAGCGATACGCAGTATTTT.

Concerning this clonotype itself: This may be a read error, as it is one base from a much larger clone. V gene TRBV7-2 combines with J gene TRBJ2-7, with 10 bases identical to TRBD1. Germline lookup yields CDR1 SGHTA and CDR2 FQGNSA. The CDR3 totals 18 residues. CDR3 sequence: CVSSPRRGQGGILYEQYF. In DNA, the CDR3 is TGTGTCAGCAGCCCTAGACGAGGACAGGGGGGTATTTTGTACGAGCAGTACTTC.

The V and J genes are TRBV29-1 and TRBJ2-1; 7 bases map to TRBD2. Trimming cost V 4 bases and J 7 bases; bases outside gene matches: 7. The CDR3 has 13 residues. The V gene's germline CDR1 is SQVTM and CDR2 ANQGSEA. CDR3 in amino acids: CSVAPGGVNEQFF. The CDR3 coding sequence is TGCAGCGTTGCTCCGGGGGGTGTGAATGAGCAGTTCTTC.

J is TRBJ1-2 and V is TRBV4-1, with TRBD1 matching 8 bases. This CDR3 comprises 14 residues. With 3 bases clipped from V and 8 bases from J, the junction kept 8 bases outside the gene matches. Germline V CDR1 and CDR2: MGHRA, YSYEKL. This CDR3 is CASSHLDRDRGYTF. CDR3 nucleotides: TGCGCCAGCAGCCACCTGGACAGGGATAGAGGCTACACCTTC.

This clonotype was counted once. The chain carries TRBV5-6 and TRBJ1-2, with no clear D. Germline values: CDR1 SGHDT, CDR2 YYEEEE. V was cut by 0 bases and J by 8 bases, with 11 bases left in between. The CDR3 extends over 13 amino acids. CDR3 in DNA: TGTGCCAGCAGCTTGGAAAGACGAAACGGCTACACCTTC. Encoded protein: CASSLERRNGYTF. Using reference TRBV5-6 and TRBJ1-2 for the parts outside the CDR3, the full variable domain is DAGVTQSPTHLIKTRGQQVTLRCSPKSGHDTVSWYQQALGQGPQFIFQYYEEEERQRGNFPDRFSGHQFPNYSSELNVNALLLGDSALYLCASSLERRNGYTFGSGTRLTVV.

The chain uses TRBV7-9 and TRBJ1-5; D remains unclear. CDR1 is SEHNR, CDR2 FQNEAQ, per germline (reference sequence). CDR3 length: 13 amino acids. The V end was cut by 4 bases, the J end by 5 bases, with 9 bases between. In DNA form, the CDR3 reads TGTGCCAGCAGCTCAACAGCCGATCAGCCCCAGCATTTT. It is translated as CASSSTADQPQHF.

The rearrangement links TRBV20-1 to TRBJ2-7; 10 bases map to TRBD2. The V and J ends lost 6 bases and 6 bases, in that order; junction bases with no gene match: 5. CDR3 length equals 12 residues. Germline CDR1 and CDR2: DFQATT and SNEGSKA (reference sequence). The CDR3 nucleotides are TGCAGTGCGTTAGCGGGGGGAGGCGAGCAGTACTTC. It is translated as CSALAGGGEQYF.

The chain links TRBV7-9 to TRBJ1-2; D is possibly TRBD1 (5 bases). Germline V gene lookup returns CDR1 SEHNR and CDR2 FQNEAQ (reference sequence). The V end lost 10 bases, the J end lost 4 bases, and 13 bases lay between the germline ends. The CDR3 runs to 12 residues. The CDR3 DNA reads TGTGCCACCGACCAGGGTGGCTATGGCTACACCTTC. Protein product: CATDQGGYGYTF. Drawing the rest from reference TRBV7-9 and TRBJ1-2, the complete variable domain is DTGVSQNPRHKITKRGQNVTFRCDPISEHNRLYWYRQTLGQGPEFLTYFQNEAQLEKSRLLSDRFSAERPKGSFSTLEIQRTEQGDSAMYLCATDQGGYGYTFGSGTRLTVV.